This T cell receptor (beta chain) was found in a study of cytomegalovirus exposure and HLA in healthy donors. PCR amplification relied on 60 Vbeta primers (plus 13 Jbeta primers). The data were produced by immunoSEQ multiplex PCR, yet TCRdb's version contains in-frame clones alone and is incomplete. The sample has fewer than 200,000 clones, over 60% seen once. This CDR3 is built from 15 residues. Between the trimmed V and J ends, which lost 6 bases and 2 bases, there was a span of 17 bases. Germline lookup yields CDR1 MNHNS and CDR2 SASEGT. Material for sequencing was PBMCs. The sequence derives from a man between 40 and 49 years old in good health and CMV-seropositive. The gene calls are TRBV6-1 and TRBJ2-7; possible D gene TRBD1, 6 bases. CDR3 loop: CASRGDRTSPYEQYF. CDR3 nucleotides: TGTGCCAGCAGAGGAGACAGGACTTCCCCCTACGAGCAGTACTTC.